Sequencing of this TCR beta chain was carried out in a study of shared clonotypes between healthy human individuals. The table came from immunoSEQ multiplex PCR; TCRdb's copy has only in-frame clones and leaves some out. The sample consists of roughly 2.4 million clones, almost 96% of them appearing once. With respect to this clone: Other DNA variants within this sample encode the same CDR3.

J lost 6 bases, V lost 3 bases, and 2 bases had no gene match. Germline CDR1 and CDR2: KGHSH and LQKENI. The CDR3 contains 14 residues. The V call is TRBV18, the J call TRBJ1-4, with 9 nucleotides matching TRBD1. This TCR was recovered from a man aged 18 to 35 in good health. Sample: naive CD4+ T cells sorted from blood. Regarding subset: CD45RA+ positively selected. The CDR3 spells CASSPGTGYEKLFF. The CDR3 DNA reads as TGTGCCAGCTCACCCGGGACAGGGTATGAAAAACTGTTTTTT.